A single sample gave rise to the 25 T cell receptor beta chains below, sequenced in a study of OX40 agonist ivuxolimab in advanced cancers. Libraries were prepared by immunoSEQ multiplex PCR; TCRdb keeps only in-frame clonotypes and omits some of them. Of some 66,000 clones in the sample, more than 65% are singletons; the top ten hold about 5.5%. Sample: CD4+ or CD8+ T cells sorted from blood, taken in a trial of the OX40 agonist ivuxolimab. The receptors originated from an adult with an advanced solid tumor such as melanoma, head and neck, liver or kidney cancer.

V and J are TRBV28 and TRBJ2-5; tentative D call: TRBD2 (6 bases). The end of the DNA aligns better with TRBJ2-7, so the J call may be wrong. The CDR3 loop spans 11 amino acids. Looked up from germline, CDR1 is MDHEN and CDR2 is SYDVKM. CDR3 nucleotides: TGTGCCACCGGAGGGGCCTACGAGCAGTACTTC. Translated, it gives CATGGAYEQYF.

The chain combines TRBV6-5 with TRBJ2-7; tentatively, D is TRBD1 (6 bases). Trimming took off 5 bases at V and 6 bases at J, with 14 bases between the two ends. The CDR3 length is 13 residues. Germline V gene lookup returns CDR1 MNHEY and CDR2 SVGAGI. The CDR3 region has the DNA TGTGCCAGCAGTAGATCTGGGGGCGGCGAGCAGTACGTC. It specifies CASSRSGGGEQYV.

The rearrangement links TRBV2 to TRBJ1-4; D uncertain. Germline CDR1 is SNHLY and CDR2 is FYNNEI. Trimming left V 8 bases short and J 3 bases short, with 16 bases between. This CDR3 spans 15 amino acids. DNA of the CDR3: TGTGCCAGCCACAGCCCTGAGGAAGCTAATGAAAAACTGTTTTTT. Translated, it gives CASHSPEEANEKLFF.

This clone was found once. The gene calls are TRBV5-1 and TRBJ2-7, with no clear D. Trimming removed 0 bases from V and 2 bases from J, with 3 bases in between. The length of the CDR3 is 12 residues. Germline CDR1 SGHRS, CDR2 YFSETQ. The CDR3 coding sequence is TGCGCCAGCAGCTTGGGAACCTACGAGCAGTACTTC. Its protein product is CASSLGTYEQYF.

The chain combines TRBV6-1 with TRBJ2-7, with D unclear. V was shortened by 0 bases and J by 1 base, with 10 bases between the two germline ends. The CDR3 is made up of 15 amino acids. In germline, CDR1 is MNHNS, CDR2 SASEGT. The DNA of the CDR3 is TGTGCCAGCAGTGAAGCGTTTTTTGGGTCCTACGAGCAGTACTTC. This sequence encodes CASSEAFFGSYEQYF.

This clone was seen a single time. The V call is TRBV2, the J call TRBJ2-1; D tentatively fits TRBD1 or TRBD2 (5 bases each). The CDR3 runs 13 residues. Trimming cost V 6 bases and J 4 bases, with 10 bases left between them. Germline CDR1 SNHLY, CDR2 FYNNEI. CDR3 coding DNA: TGTGCCAGCAGCCCGGGACCATACAATGAGCAGTTCTTC. Its translation is CASSPGPYNEQFF.

This chain joins TRBV11-2 and TRBJ1-2; D is unresolved. V lost 2 bases to trimming and J lost 4 bases, with 20 bases between them. This CDR3 spans 17 amino acids. The germline V gene encodes CDR1 SGHAT and CDR2 FQNNGV. The CDR3 spells CASSLSPSGRRSYGYTF. The CDR3 nucleotides are TGTGCCAGCAGCTTATCTCCGTCCGGGAGGCGCTCCTATGGCTACACCTTC.

The rearrangement links TRBV10-3 to TRBJ1-5; no clear D gene. Germline CDR1 is ENHRY and CDR2 is SYGVKD. Trimming stripped 3 bases from V and 7 bases from J, with 7 bases between. CDR3 size: 12 residues. CDR3 DNA: TGTGCCATCAGTGACGATGTACAGCCCCAGCATTTT. This encodes CAISDDVQPQHF.

V is TRBV6-1 and J is TRBJ1-1; 9 positions match TRBD1. V lost 6 bases, J lost 1 base, and 6 bases stayed unmatched. Germline CDR1 is MNHNS and CDR2 is SASEGT. The CDR3 loop spans 15 amino acids. The CDR3 spells CASSDPGQGNTEAFF. CDR3 nucleotides: TGTGCCAGCAGCGATCCGGGACAGGGGAACACTGAAGCTTTCTTT.

The chain couples TRBV19 to TRBJ2-2, with a possible D match to TRBD1 (5 bases). The CDR3 is made up of 16 amino acids. The germline CDR1 and CDR2 sequences are LNHDA and SQIVND (reference sequence). V was cut by 4 bases and J by 0 bases, with 12 bases left in between. In DNA, the CDR3 is TGTGCCAGTAGTAACCTTCAGGGTGCGAACACCGGGGAGCTGTTTTTT. As protein: CASSNLQGANTGELFF. The full variable domain, rest sourced from reference TRBV19 and TRBJ2-2, is DGGITQSPKYLFRKEGQNVTLSCEQNLNHDAMYWYRQDPGQGLRLIYYSQIVNDFQKGDIAEGYSVSREKKESFPLTVTSAQKNPTAFYLCASSNLQGANTGELFFGEGSRLTVL.

This clone has only a few counts. The chain combines TRBV10-3 with TRBJ2-3, with TRBD1 as a possible D gene (6 bases). Germline-derived CDR1 and CDR2 are ENHRY and SYGVKD. The CDR3 loop spans 13 amino acids. The CDR3 sequence is CANRDIGTDTQYF. In nucleotides, the CDR3 is TGTGCTAATCGGGACATTGGCACAGATACGCAGTATTTT.

This sequence joins TRBV6-5 and TRBJ2-7; weak D call: TRBD1 (5 bases). CDR1 and CDR2 from the germline V gene are MNHEY and SVGAGI. V was pared by 8 bases and J by 2 bases, with 13 bases between. The CDR3 loop spans 13 amino acids. The CDR3 reads CASGGALTYEQYF. The CDR3 DNA sequence: TGTGCCAGCGGTGGGGCTCTGACCTACGAGCAGTACTTC.

The V gene is TRBV7-2, the J gene TRBJ1-5; 7 bases align to TRBD1. CDR1 is SGHTA and CDR2 is FQGNSA in the germline V gene. The ends lost 5 bases at V and 3 bases at J; junction bases unmatched: 7. The CDR3 runs to 15 residues. The CDR3: CASSPQGGTNQPQHF. CDR3 nucleotide sequence: TGTGCCAGCAGCCCCCAGGGGGGAACCAATCAGCCCCAGCATTTT.

This clone appeared a single time. The chain combines TRBV7-6 with TRBJ1-1; no clear D gene. With 5 bases removed from V and 8 bases from J, the gap between germline ends came to 18 bases. The germline V gene encodes CDR1 SGHVS and CDR2 FNYEAQ. This CDR3 is 14 amino acids long. CDR3 DNA sequence: TGTGCCAGCAGCCCCGGAGAGTGGGGAGCGGAAGCTTTCTTT. It codes for CASSPGEWGAEAFF.

The table lists this clone with a few counts. The chain carries TRBV6-1 and TRBJ2-1; 9 bases match TRBD2. Trimming cost V 0 bases and J 9 bases; bases outside gene matches: 12. CDR1 and CDR2 from the germline V gene are MNHNS and SASEGT. This CDR3 region has 17 residues. The CDR3 nucleotides read TGTGCCAGCAGTGAAGCCTACCGGGCTAGCGGGGCAGGTGAGCAGTTCTTC. Protein sequence: CASSEAYRASGAGEQFF.

The J gene is TRBJ2-1, the V gene TRBV6-4; 8 nucleotides match TRBD2. Trimming removed 5 bases from V and 3 bases from J; junction bases left unmatched: 0. The CDR3 totals 13 residues. CDR1 is MRHNA, CDR2 SNTAGT, per germline. The CDR3 bases are TGTGCCAGCAGTAGCGGGAGCTACAATGAGCAGTTCTTC. Translated: CASSSGSYNEQFF.

The chain has TRBV5-4 and TRBJ2-5, with 8 bases that match TRBD2. J lost 2 bases, V lost 4 bases, and 10 bases had no gene match. The CDR3 totals 16 residues. Germline V gene sequence: CDR1 SGHNT, CDR2 YYREEE (reference sequence). CDR3 DNA: TGTGCCAGCAGCGCCCCGACGGGGGGGGGACAAGAGACCCAGTACTTC. This encodes CASSAPTGGGQETQYF. The full variable domain, completed using reference TRBV5-4 and TRBJ2-5, is ETGVTQSPTHLIKTRGQQVTLRCSSQSGHNTVSWYQQALGQGPQFIFQYYREEENGRGNFPPRFSGLQFPNYSSELNVNALELDDSALYLCASSAPTGGGQETQYFGPGTRLLVL.

The CDR3 DNA reads TGTGCCAGCAGCCCTATAGGGTATCTGCGGACAGGTGGGGCCAACGTCCTGACTTTC. This translates into CASSPIGYLRTGGANVLTF. V is TRBV7-3 and J is TRBJ2-6, with 7 bases identical to TRBD1. CDR3 length: 19 residues. V lost 5 bases to trimming and J lost 3 bases; unmatched junction nucleotides: 16. Germline V lookup: CDR1 SGHTA, CDR2 FQGTGA. The whole variable domain, filled in from reference TRBV7-3 and TRBJ2-6, reads GAGVSQTPSNKVTEKGKYVELRCDPISGHTALYWYRQSLGQGPEFLIYFQGTGAADDSGLPNDRFFAVRPEGSVSTLKIQRTERGDSAVYLCASSPIGYLRTGGANVLTFGAGSRLTVL.

The chain has TRBV19 and TRBJ2-1, with 13 bases identical to TRBD2. CDR1 and CDR2 from the germline V gene are LNHDA and SQIVND (reference sequence). Germline trimming cut 6 bases from V and 9 bases from J; bases unmatched to any gene: 8. The CDR3 is 15 amino acids. CDR3 amino acids: CASRAGTSGAGEQFF. The CDR3 DNA reads as TGTGCCAGTAGGGCCGGGACTAGCGGGGCTGGTGAGCAGTTCTTC.

The V and J genes are TRBV5-1 and TRBJ2-7, with 10 bases identical to TRBD2. V was pared by 4 bases and J by 4 bases, with 8 bases of the junction left unmatched. The CDR3 has 15 residues. Germline values: CDR1 SGHRS, CDR2 YFSETQ. The CDR3 DNA is TGCGCCAGCAGCACCTCTAGCGGGAGCTCTTACGAGCAGTACTTC. It codes for CASSTSSGSSYEQYF.

CDR3 amino acids: CASSYGRGETGELFF. DNA for the CDR3: TGTGCCAGCAGTTACGGCAGGGGGGAAACCGGGGAGCTGTTTTTT. The rearrangement joins TRBV6-6 to TRBJ2-2; perhaps TRBD1 as D (7 bases). V lost 2 bases and J 5 bases, leaving 12 bases between the germline ends. Germline V gene lookup returns CDR1 MNHNY and CDR2 SVGAGI (reference sequence). This CDR3 has 15 residues.

The J gene is TRBJ1-1, the V gene TRBV7-8; no clear D. Trimming took 2 bases from V and 3 from J, leaving 10 bases between them. The CDR3 contains 14 residues. CDR1 is SGHVS and CDR2 is FQNEAQ in the germline V gene. CDR3 bases: TGTGCCAGCAGCTTAACTCTTGGAGACACTGAAGCTTTCTTT. This codes for CASSLTLGDTEAFF.

The chain uses TRBV29-1 and TRBJ1-4, with 11 bases identical to TRBD1. Unmatched junction bases numbered 12, after V lost 4 bases and J lost 8 bases. The CDR3 loop spans 16 amino acids. The germline V gene encodes CDR1 SQVTM and CDR2 ANQGSEA. CDR3 loop: CSVGDEDRGRKEKLFF. The CDR3 DNA follows: TGCAGCGTTGGGGATGAGGACAGGGGGCGGAAAGAAAAACTGTTTTTT.

The chain links TRBV6-1 to TRBJ1-5; D is perhaps TRBD1 (5 bases). The CDR3 is 15 residues long. Trimming removed 0 bases from V and 2 bases from J, with 8 bases in between. Germline CDR1 and CDR2: MNHNS and SASEGT. CDR3 nucleotides: TGTGCCAGCAGTGAAGCAGGGGCCCGCAATCAGCCCCAGCATTTT. Its translation is CASSEAGARNQPQHF.

The chain joins TRBV6-1 to TRBJ2-7; D may be TRBD1 or TRBD2 (5 bases each). Trimming took off 4 bases at V and 3 bases at J, with 13 bases between the two ends. The CDR3 loop spans 14 amino acids. From germline, CDR1 is MNHNS and CDR2 SASEGT. CDR3 nucleotide sequence: TGTGCCAGCAGTGTCAACTTTGGGGGCTACGAGCAGTACTTC. Translated: CASSVNFGGYEQYF.